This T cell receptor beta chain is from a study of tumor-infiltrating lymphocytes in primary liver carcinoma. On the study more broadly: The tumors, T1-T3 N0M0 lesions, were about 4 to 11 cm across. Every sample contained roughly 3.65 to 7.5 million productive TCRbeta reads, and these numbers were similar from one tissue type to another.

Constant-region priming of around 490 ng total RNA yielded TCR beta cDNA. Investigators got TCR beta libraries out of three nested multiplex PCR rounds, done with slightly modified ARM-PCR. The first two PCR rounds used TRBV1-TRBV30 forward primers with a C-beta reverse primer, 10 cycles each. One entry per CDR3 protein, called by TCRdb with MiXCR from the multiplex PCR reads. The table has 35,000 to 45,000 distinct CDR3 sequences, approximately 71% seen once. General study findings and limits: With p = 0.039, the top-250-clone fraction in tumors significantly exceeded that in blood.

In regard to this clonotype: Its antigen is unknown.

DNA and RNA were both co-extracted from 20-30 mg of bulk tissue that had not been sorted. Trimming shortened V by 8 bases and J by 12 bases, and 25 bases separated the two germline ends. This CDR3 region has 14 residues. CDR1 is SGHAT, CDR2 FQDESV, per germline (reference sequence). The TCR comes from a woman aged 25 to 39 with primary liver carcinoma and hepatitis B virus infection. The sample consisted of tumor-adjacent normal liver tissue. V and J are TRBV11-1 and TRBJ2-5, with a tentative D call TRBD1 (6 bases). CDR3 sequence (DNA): TGTGCCAGCCGCTGGGCAGGGGCCACTGGAACCAAGTACTTC. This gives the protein CASRWAGATGTKYF.